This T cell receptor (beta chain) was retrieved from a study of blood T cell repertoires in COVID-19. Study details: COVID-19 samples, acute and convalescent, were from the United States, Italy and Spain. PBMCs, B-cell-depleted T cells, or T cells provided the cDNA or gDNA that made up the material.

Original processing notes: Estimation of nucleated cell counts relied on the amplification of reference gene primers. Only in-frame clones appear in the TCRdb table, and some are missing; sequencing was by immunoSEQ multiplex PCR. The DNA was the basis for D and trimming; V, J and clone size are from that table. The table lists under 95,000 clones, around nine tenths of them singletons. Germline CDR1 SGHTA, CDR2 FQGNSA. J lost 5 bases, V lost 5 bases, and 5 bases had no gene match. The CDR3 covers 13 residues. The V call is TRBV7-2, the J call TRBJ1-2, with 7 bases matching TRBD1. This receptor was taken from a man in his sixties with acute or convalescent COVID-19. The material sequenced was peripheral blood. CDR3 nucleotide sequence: TGTGCCAGCAGCAACCAGGGGGTATATGGCTACACCTTC. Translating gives CASSNQGVYGYTF.